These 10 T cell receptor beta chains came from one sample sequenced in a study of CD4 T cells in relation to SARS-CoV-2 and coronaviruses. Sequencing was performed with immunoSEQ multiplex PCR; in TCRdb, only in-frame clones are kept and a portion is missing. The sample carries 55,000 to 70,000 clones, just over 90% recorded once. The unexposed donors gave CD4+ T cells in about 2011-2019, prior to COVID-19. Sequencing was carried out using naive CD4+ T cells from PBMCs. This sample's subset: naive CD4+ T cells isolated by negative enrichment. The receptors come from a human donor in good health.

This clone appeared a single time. The CDR3 is CSVEDWTGANGYTF. The CDR3 nucleotides are TGCAGCGTTGAGGACTGGACAGGGGCAAATGGCTACACCTTC. The rearrangement links TRBV29-1 to TRBJ1-2, with 9 bases matching TRBD1. V lost 3 bases and J lost 6; bases outside the gene matches: 8. This CDR3 region has 14 residues. CDR1 is SQVTM, CDR2 ANQGSEA, per germline.

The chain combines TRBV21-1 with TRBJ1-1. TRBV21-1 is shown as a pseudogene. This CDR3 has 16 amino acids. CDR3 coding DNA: TGTGCCAGCAGCCCGCCGGGGGGGACAAAGAACACTGAAGCTTTCTTT. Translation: CASSPPGGTKNTEAFF.

The CDR3 coding sequence is TGTGCCACCAGTGATTCAAGGGGGGAGGGCGAAAAACTGTTTTTT. Translated, it gives CATSDSRGEGEKLFF. The V and J genes are TRBV24-1 and TRBJ1-4; perhaps TRBD1 as D (6 bases). Germline lookup yields CDR1 KGHDR and CDR2 SFDVKD. V lost 2 bases, J lost 8 bases, and 14 bases lay in between. CDR3 length: 15 residues.

CDR3 bases: TGTGCCAGCAGTGACTCTGTTAGCACAGATACGCAGTATTTT. The encoded protein is CASSDSVSTDTQYF. This chain connects TRBV6-4 to TRBJ2-3; no definite D call. This CDR3 has 14 residues. Germline V gives CDR1 MRHNA, CDR2 SNTAGT. V was clipped by 0 bases and J by 0 bases, with 4 bases between them.

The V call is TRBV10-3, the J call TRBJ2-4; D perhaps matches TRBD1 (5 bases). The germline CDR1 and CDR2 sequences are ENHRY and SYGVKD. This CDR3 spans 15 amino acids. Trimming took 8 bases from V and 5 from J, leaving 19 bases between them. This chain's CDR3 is CAIGSGRQSENIQYF. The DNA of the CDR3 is TGTGCCATCGGCTCAGGGCGCCAGAGTGAAAACATTCAGTACTTC.

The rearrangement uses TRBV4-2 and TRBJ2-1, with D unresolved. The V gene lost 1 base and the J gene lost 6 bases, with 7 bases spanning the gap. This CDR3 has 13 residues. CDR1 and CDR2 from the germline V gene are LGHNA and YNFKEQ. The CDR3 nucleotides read TGTGCCAGCAGCCAAGTCAATTTCAATGAGCAGTTCTTC. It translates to CASSQVNFNEQFF.

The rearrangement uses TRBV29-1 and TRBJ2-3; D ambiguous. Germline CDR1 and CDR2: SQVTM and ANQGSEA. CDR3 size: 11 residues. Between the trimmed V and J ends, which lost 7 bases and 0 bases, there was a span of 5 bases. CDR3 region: CSADSTDTQYF. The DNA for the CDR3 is TGCAGCGCGGACAGCACAGATACGCAGTATTTT.

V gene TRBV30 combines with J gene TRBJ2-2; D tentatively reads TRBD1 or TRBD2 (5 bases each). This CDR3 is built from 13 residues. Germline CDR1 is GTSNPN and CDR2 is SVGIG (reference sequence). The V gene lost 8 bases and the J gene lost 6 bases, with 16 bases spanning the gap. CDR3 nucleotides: TGTGCCCACGGGGCAGGGTACCCCGGGGAGCTGTTTTTT. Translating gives CAHGAGYPGELFF.

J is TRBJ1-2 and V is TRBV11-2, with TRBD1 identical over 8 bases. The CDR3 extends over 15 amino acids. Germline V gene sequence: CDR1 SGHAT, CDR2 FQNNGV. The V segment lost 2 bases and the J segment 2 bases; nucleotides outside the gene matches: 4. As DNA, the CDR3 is TGTGCCAGCAGCTTATCCTGGACAGGGAACTATGGCTACACCTTC. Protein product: CASSLSWTGNYGYTF.

The CDR3 bases are TGCAGCCTCCGGTGGGGGGCGCGCCATACGCAGTATTTT. The encoded protein is CSLRWGARHTQYF. The chain carries TRBV29-1 and TRBJ2-3; D may match TRBD1 or TRBD2 (6 bases each). The germline V gene has CDR1 SQVTM and CDR2 ANQGSEA. V lost 8 bases, J lost 7 bases, and 19 bases lay in between. This CDR3 has 13 amino acids.